A single sample is the source of the 32 T cell receptor beta chains below, sequenced in a study of vaccination and CD4 T cells after COVID-19. The sample's treatment: approximately 11-day PBMC culture with coronavirus spike peptide pools or control peptides (ViraFEST assay). The Oncomine TCR Beta short-read assay generated sequence data from the DNA of cultured CD4+ T cells. Each CDR3 protein is one row after TCRdb ran MiXCR on the PCR reads. There are roughly 5,400 distinct CDR3 sequences in the sample; around 45% occur only once, and 25% to 35% lies in the top ten. These receptors' targets are unknown. Source material: CD4+ T cells from blood, cultured in vitro. Receptors originate from a human donor who had recovered from COVID-19.

The chain recombines TRBV20-1 with TRBJ2-7; TRBD1 might be the D (6 bases). There are 12 residues in the CDR3. Deletions cut 3 bases from V and 5 bases from J, with 11 bases between. The germline V gene encodes CDR1 DFQATT and CDR2 SNEGSKA (reference sequence). The CDR3 coding sequence is TGCAGTGCTAGGGACAGCTTAAACGAGCAGTACTTC. This codes for CSARDSLNEQYF.

The chain couples TRBV6-1 to TRBJ1-1, with D possibly being TRBD1 (5 bases). This CDR3 spans 11 amino acids. Trimming pared 9 bases from V and 11 bases from J, leaving 16 bases between. Germline assignment: CDR1 MNHNS and CDR2 SASEGT. DNA of the CDR3: TGTGCCAGTAAATACCGGGACGGGGCTTTCTTT. Translation gives CASKYRDGAFF.

V gene TRBV20-1 combines with J gene TRBJ2-7; TRBD2 agrees at 9 bases. V lost 6 bases to trimming and J lost 7 bases; unmatched junction nucleotides: 13. CDR1 is DFQATT, CDR2 SNEGSKA, per germline (reference sequence). The CDR3 has 14 residues. The CDR3 DNA reads TGCAGTGCCACGCGGGCGGGAGGGCTGAAGGAGCAGTACTTC. Its protein product is CSATRAGGLKEQYF.

The chain employs TRBV6-5 and TRBJ2-5; D gene ambiguous. The germline CDR1 and CDR2 sequences are MNHEY and SVGAGI. V lost 4 bases to trimming and J lost 4 bases, with 10 bases between them. This CDR3 is built from 13 residues. The CDR3 here is CASSSPRRETQYF. The CDR3 nucleotides read TGTGCCAGCAGTTCACCCCGGAGAGAGACCCAGTACTTC.

The rearrangement uses TRBV29-1 and TRBJ2-2, with D possibly being TRBD1 (6 bases). V lost 6 bases and J lost 1, with 18 bases in between. Germline CDR1 is SQVTM and CDR2 is ANQGSEA. This CDR3 is 16 amino acids long. The CDR3 here is CSVARGHLGNTGELFF. In DNA, the CDR3 is TGCAGCGTCGCCCGGGGACACCTGGGGAACACCGGGGAGCTGTTTTTT.

The chain employs TRBV4-1 and TRBJ2-5; the D is unclear. Deletions cut 1 base from V and 2 bases from J, with 8 bases between. The germline gives CDR1 MGHRA, CDR2 YSYEKL. The CDR3 has 14 residues. The chain's CDR3 is CASSQGGLQETQYF. DNA of the CDR3: TGCGCCAGCAGCCAAGGGGGTTTGCAAGAGACCCAGTACTTC.

The rearrangement joins TRBV12-5 to TRBJ2-3; D ambiguous. Germline assignment: CDR1 LGHNT and CDR2 FRNRAP. Trimming took off 5 bases at V and 2 bases at J, with 11 bases between the two ends. The CDR3 contains 14 residues. CDR3 sequence (DNA): TGTGCTAGTGGTCAAGAGATGCCCACAGATACGCAGTATTTT. Residues: CASGQEMPTDTQYF. The full variable domain, rest sourced from reference TRBV12-5 and TRBJ2-3, is DARVTQTPRHKVTEMGQEVTMRCQPILGHNTVFWYRQTMMQGLELLAYFRNRAPLDDSGMPKDRFSAEMPDATLATLKIQPSEPRDSAVYFCASGQEMPTDTQYFGPGTRLTVL.

The table lists this clonotype with a few counts. The chain carries TRBV6-1 and TRBJ1-5, with D perhaps matching TRBD1 (6 bases). Germline assignment: CDR1 MNHNS and CDR2 SASEGT. The germline V and J ends were trimmed by 6 bases and 5 bases, with 20 bases remaining between them. The CDR3 is 16 amino acids. The CDR3 is CASSSMWGLRDQPQHF. CDR3 nucleotide sequence: TGTGCCAGCAGCTCTATGTGGGGGCTGAGGGATCAGCCCCAGCATTTT.

The V and J genes are TRBV19 and TRBJ1-6, with TRBD1 matching over 9 bases. CDR1 is LNHDA, CDR2 SQIVND, per germline (reference sequence). V lost 4 bases, J lost 9 bases, and 7 bases stayed unmatched. The length of the CDR3 is 15 residues. The chain's CDR3 is CASSNTGTGFSPLHF. In DNA, the CDR3 is TGTGCCAGTAGTAACACCGGGACAGGGTTTTCACCCCTCCACTTT.

This clonotype was seen a handful of times. The J gene is TRBJ1-2, the V gene TRBV20-1; 9 bases agree with TRBD1. The CDR3 is 11 amino acids. Germline CDR1 reads DFQATT; CDR2 reads SNEGSKA (reference sequence). With V trimmed by 6 bases and J by 8 bases, 4 bases remained unmatched. CDR3 protein: CSAWDREGYTF. DNA for the CDR3: TGCAGTGCGTGGGACAGGGAAGGCTACACCTTC.

The rearrangement joins TRBV7-2 to TRBJ2-7, with a weak D call TRBD1 (5 bases). This CDR3 is 13 amino acids long. Germline V gives CDR1 SGHTA, CDR2 FQGNSA. Trimming shortened V by 1 base and J by 3 bases, and 7 bases separated the two germline ends. CDR3 DNA sequence: TGTGCCAGCAGCTTAGGGACACGCTACGAGCAGTACTTC. It encodes CASSLGTRYEQYF.

A few counts support this clonotype. This rearrangement joins TRBV9 to TRBJ1-6, with a possible D match to TRBD1 (5 bases). The CDR3 runs 15 residues. V lost 0 bases and J 8 bases, leaving 12 bases between the germline ends. The germline V gene has CDR1 SGDLS and CDR2 YYNGEE. The CDR3 loop reads CASSVAGHGDSPLHF. As DNA, the CDR3 is TGTGCCAGCAGCGTAGCAGGGCACGGGGATTCACCCCTCCACTTT. Full variable domain (missing parts from reference TRBV9 and TRBJ1-6): DSGVTQTPKHLITATGQRVTLRCSPRSGDLSVYWYQQSLDQGLQFLIQYYNGEERAKGNILERFSAQQFPDLHSELNLSSLELGDSALYFCASSVAGHGDSPLHFGNGTRLTVT.

This clonotype occurred once. This chain links TRBV7-9 with TRBJ2-5; 12 bases agree with TRBD2. The germline V gene has CDR1 SEHNR and CDR2 FQNEAQ (reference sequence). The CDR3 has 16 amino acids. After removal of 5 bases from V and 4 bases from J, the junction contained 8 bases not matched to a gene. The CDR3 nucleotides are TGTGCCAGCAGCCCCCCTAGCGGGGGGGCCGTAGAGACCCAGTACTTC. It encodes CASSPPSGGAVETQYF. Full variable domain (rest looked up from reference TRBV7-9 and TRBJ2-5): DTGVSQNPRHKITKRGQNVTFRCDPISEHNRLYWYRQTLGQGPEFLTYFQNEAQLEKSRLLSDRFSAERPKGSFSTLEIQRTEQGDSAMYLCASSPPSGGAVETQYFGPGTRLLVL.

The chain links TRBV7-6 to TRBJ2-1; D is unresolved. With 1 base removed from V and 9 bases from J, the gap between germline ends came to 7 bases. Looked up from germline, CDR1 is SGHVS and CDR2 is FNYEAQ. This CDR3 contains 12 residues. The CDR3 bases are TGTGCCAGCAGCTTAGGTGGCGGTGAGCAGTTCTTC. Amino acids: CASSLGGGEQFF.

The chain uses TRBV2 and TRBJ2-1; possible D gene TRBD2, 5 bases. The V gene's germline CDR1 is SNHLY and CDR2 FYNNEI. Trimming removed 4 bases at V and 11 bases at J, with 15 bases between. This CDR3 comprises 13 residues. The CDR3 nucleotides are TGTGCCAGCAGTGGGAGGCCAGCATTGAAGCAGTTCTTC. Protein sequence: CASSGRPALKQFF.

The J gene is TRBJ2-7, the V gene TRBV20-1; tentative D call: TRBD2 (6 bases). V shed 6 bases and J shed 0 bases, with 18 bases lying between them. CDR3 size: 15 residues. Germline V CDR1 and CDR2: DFQATT, SNEGSKA (reference sequence). The CDR3: CSAGHSGPSSYEQYF. The DNA of the CDR3 is TGCAGTGCCGGCCATAGCGGTCCAAGCTCCTACGAGCAGTACTTC.

This clonotype was observed a few times. The chain has TRBV7-3 and TRBJ1-1, with a weak D call TRBD1 (6 bases). Trimming shortened V by 2 bases and J by 3 bases, and 7 bases separated the two germline ends. This CDR3 contains 13 residues. The germline gives CDR1 SGHTA, CDR2 FQGTGA. The CDR3 here is CASSLRQDTEAFF. CDR3 nucleotides: TGTGCCAGCAGCTTACGACAGGACACTGAAGCTTTCTTT.

The chain has TRBV6-2 or TRBV6-3 and TRBJ2-3; D may be TRBD2 (5 bases). This CDR3 region has 17 residues. The V end lost 8 bases, the J end lost 4 bases, and 25 bases lay between the germline ends. Germline V CDR1 and CDR2: MNHEY, SVGEGT. CDR3 loop: CASLQDPAVPLPDTQYF. Written as DNA, the CDR3 is TGTGCCAGCCTCCAAGACCCAGCGGTCCCCTTGCCAGATACGCAGTATTTT.

The rearrangement links TRBV7-9 to TRBJ2-3, with 13 bases identical to TRBD2. Germline V gene data show CDR1 as SEHNR and CDR2 as FQNEAQ (reference sequence). Trimming took 0 bases from V and 1 from J; bases not matched to a gene: 1. The CDR3 sequence is 17 residues long. CDR3 in DNA: TGTGCCAGCAGCTTAGCCGGGACTAGCGGGGGCACAGATACGCAGTATTTT. Translated, it gives CASSLAGTSGGTDTQYF.

This clonotype was observed a handful of times. The chain links TRBV29-1 to TRBJ1-1, with D unresolved. Trimming removed 4 bases at V and 0 bases at J, with 12 bases between. The CDR3 consists of 14 residues. Germline V CDR1 and CDR2: SQVTM, ANQGSEA. CDR3 in amino acids: CSVAGRFMNTEAFF. The DNA of the CDR3 is TGCAGCGTTGCAGGCCGATTTATGAACACTGAAGCTTTCTTT.

In its sample, this clonotype ranks as hyperexpanded. This rearrangement joins TRBV5-4 to TRBJ2-3; TRBD1 matches 7 bases. With V trimmed by 5 bases and J by 0 bases, 9 bases remained unmatched. Germline CDR1 is SGHNT and CDR2 is YYREEE (reference sequence). This CDR3 region has 16 residues. DNA of the CDR3: TGTGCCAGCAGAAGAGGACAGGCAACTAGCACAGATACGCAGTATTTT. It codes for CASRRGQATSTDTQYF.

For the CDR3, the DNA is TGTGCCAGCAGGCTGGAGGGGGGGGGCTTTAATGAAAAACTGTTTTTT. The encoded protein is CASRLEGGGFNEKLFF. The chain has TRBV6-1 and TRBJ1-4, with a tentative D call TRBD1 (6 bases). V was cut by 6 bases and J by 4 bases, with 18 bases left in between. Germline-derived CDR1 and CDR2 are MNHNS and SASEGT. This CDR3 is built from 16 residues.

This clonotype was recorded a few times. The gene calls are TRBV6-1 and TRBJ2-7, with unresolved D. The germline V gene has CDR1 MNHNS and CDR2 SASEGT. The CDR3 runs 13 residues. The V end lost 4 bases, the J end lost 5 bases, and 12 bases lay between the germline ends. The CDR3 region has the DNA TGTGCCAGCAGTGTCTCCCCCCTCGACGAGCAGTACTTC. Translated, it gives CASSVSPLDEQYF.

This chain uses TRBV6-1 with TRBJ1-1; D possibly corresponds to TRBD1 (5 bases). This CDR3 is built from 15 residues. Germline V gene sequence: CDR1 MNHNS, CDR2 SASEGT. With 2 bases removed from V and 3 bases from J, the gap between germline ends came to 13 bases. CDR3 loop: CASSEFGGGDTEAFF. The CDR3 DNA reads TGTGCCAGCAGTGAATTTGGGGGAGGGGACACTGAAGCTTTCTTT.

V is TRBV6-1 and J is TRBJ1-1, with TRBD1 as a possible D gene (5 bases). The V gene's germline CDR1 is MNHNS and CDR2 SASEGT. Between the trimmed V and J ends, which lost 5 bases and 1 base, there was a span of 8 bases. This CDR3 is built from 13 residues. This CDR3 is CASSLTENTEAFF. CDR3 nucleotides: TGTGCCAGCAGTCTGACAGAGAACACTGAAGCTTTCTTT.

This chain uses TRBV5-6 with TRBJ2-7, with D possibly being TRBD1 or TRBD2 (5 bases each). The ends were cut back, 4 bases at V and 0 bases at J, with 14 bases in the middle. This CDR3 has 15 amino acids. The germline gives CDR1 SGHDT, CDR2 YYEEEE. This CDR3 reads CASSLRWGSSYEQYF. DNA of the CDR3: TGTGCCAGCAGCCTCAGGTGGGGGAGCTCCTACGAGCAGTACTTC.

This clonotype was picked up one time. The V gene is TRBV7-2, the J gene TRBJ2-7; D is perhaps TRBD1 (5 bases). The ends were cut back, 2 bases at V and 5 bases at J, with 10 bases in the middle. Per germline, CDR1 SGHTA and CDR2 FQGNSA. The CDR3 extends over 13 amino acids. The CDR3 is CASSLYRGDEQYF. In nucleotides, the CDR3 is TGTGCCAGCAGCTTATATAGGGGTGACGAGCAGTACTTC.

The V call is TRBV6-2 or TRBV6-3, the J call TRBJ1-5; weak D call: TRBD1 (6 bases). The germline V gene has CDR1 MNHEY and CDR2 SVGEGT. There are 16 residues in the CDR3. The V end was cut by 6 bases, the J end by 3 bases, with 18 bases between. Here the CDR3 DNA reads TGTGCCAGCAGAGCCGGGGACATCGGATTCAATCAGCCCCAGCATTTT. This codes for CASRAGDIGFNQPQHF.

This clonotype was counted between two and nine times. CDR3 in amino acids: CATTAPGNTIYF. CDR3 nucleotides: TGTGCCACCACGGCGCCTGGAAACACCATATATTTT. The V and J genes are TRBV10-3 and TRBJ1-3; D is unresolved. Germline CDR1 is ENHRY and CDR2 is SYGVKD. V was shortened by 10 bases and J by 2 bases, with 9 bases between the two germline ends. This CDR3 spans 12 amino acids.

The V call is TRBV20-1, the J call TRBJ2-5; TRBD1 or TRBD2 may be the D gene (5 bases each). This CDR3 comprises 14 residues. The V end lost 3 bases, the J end lost 6 bases, and 17 bases lay between the germline ends. Germline V gene lookup returns CDR1 DFQATT and CDR2 SNEGSKA (reference sequence). The CDR3 sequence: CSASFGTGSQTQYF. The DNA for the CDR3 is TGCAGTGCTAGTTTCGGGACGGGAAGCCAGACCCAGTACTTC.

This sequence joins TRBV18 and TRBJ1-5; D gene ambiguous. The CDR3 contains 13 residues. V lost 2 bases and J lost 11, with 13 bases in between. Germline V gives CDR1 KGHSH, CDR2 LQKENI. The CDR3 bases are TGTGCCAGCTCACCAGGACCCTATGTTGCCCAGCATTTT. Residues: CASSPGPYVAQHF.

V gene TRBV11-2 combines with J gene TRBJ2-5; 14 bases are a match to TRBD2. Trimming removed 5 bases from V and 0 bases from J; junction bases left unmatched: 8. Germline CDR1 and CDR2: SGHAT and FQNNGV. This CDR3 is built from 18 residues. The DNA for the CDR3 is TGTGCCAGCAGCACCCGACTAGCGGGGGGGCCGTACCAAGAGACCCAGTACTTC. It is translated as CASSTRLAGGPYQETQYF.